One sample yielded the 16 T cell receptor beta chains listed below, sequenced in a study of blood T cell repertoires in COVID-19. Using immunoSEQ multiplex PCR, the repertoire was profiled, and TCRdb retains in-frame clones only, with some absent. The top ten clones hold around a sixth of a sample with approximately 290,000 clones, about 80% of them seen once. Sequencing was carried out using peripheral blood. These receptors came from a person aged 65 to 79 with COVID-19, enrolled during active disease.

Only a few counts were recorded for this clone. CDR3 bases: TGCGCCAGCAGCTGGAGCTCCTACAATGAGCAGTTCTTC. This gives the protein CASSWSSYNEQFF. The V and J genes are TRBV4-1 and TRBJ2-1; D call uncertain. Germline V gene sequence: CDR1 MGHRA, CDR2 YSYEKL. The CDR3 consists of 13 residues. Between the trimmed V and J ends, which lost 5 bases and 0 bases, there was a span of 5 bases.

This sequence joins TRBV7-9 and TRBJ1-5; D not certain. The CDR3 length is 14 residues. Germline V gene sequence: CDR1 SEHNR, CDR2 FQNEAQ (reference sequence). V was cut by 1 base and J by 2 bases, with 6 bases left in between. As DNA, the CDR3 is TGTGCCAGCAGCTTAGATAGCGGCAATCAGCCCCAGCATTTT. It is translated as CASSLDSGNQPQHF. The full variable domain, with the rest looked up from reference TRBV7-9 and TRBJ1-5, is DTGVSQNPRHKITKRGQNVTFRCDPISEHNRLYWYRQTLGQGPEFLTYFQNEAQLEKSRLLSDRFSAERPKGSFSTLEIQRTEQGDSAMYLCASSLDSGNQPQHFGDGTRLSIL.

Only a few counts were recorded for this clone. The V gene is TRBV4-2, the J gene TRBJ1-6; a possible D gene is TRBD1 (6 bases). The V end was cut by 1 base, the J end by 7 bases, with 14 bases between. This CDR3 comprises 16 residues. Germline V gives CDR1 LGHNA, CDR2 YNFKEQ. The CDR3 is CASSQGPRGLNSPLHF. The CDR3 DNA is TGTGCCAGCAGCCAAGGCCCCAGGGGCCTAAATTCACCCCTCCACTTT.

V and J are TRBV9 and TRBJ2-7; D possibly corresponds to TRBD2 (6 bases). The CDR3 runs 16 residues. Germline V CDR1 and CDR2: SGDLS, YYNGEE. The germline V and J ends were trimmed by 3 bases and 0 bases, with 16 bases remaining between them. CDR3: CASSGSGTEPSYEQYF. The CDR3 region has the DNA TGTGCCAGCAGCGGCTCCGGGACTGAACCCTCCTACGAGCAGTACTTC.

V usage is TRBV3-1 (or the pseudogene TRBV3-2) and J usage is TRBJ2-3; the match to TRBD2 covers 12 bases. CDR3 length: 16 amino acids. In germline, CDR1 is LGHDT, CDR2 YNNKEL (reference sequence). V was clipped by 4 bases and J by 3 bases; unmatched bases: 5. The CDR3 nucleotides read TGTGCCAGCAGCCGTCAGACTAGCGGGAGAACAGATACGCAGTATTTT. Amino acid sequence: CASSRQTSGRTDTQYF.

The rearrangement joins TRBV19 to TRBJ1-5; TRBD1 might be the D (5 bases). There are 14 residues in the CDR3. Trimming removed 5 bases from V and 7 bases from J, with 15 bases in between. Germline V gene sequence: CDR1 LNHDA, CDR2 SQIVND (reference sequence). The CDR3 is CASSRTRTEQPQHF. The CDR3 DNA is TGTGCCAGTAGTCGGACACGCACGGAGCAGCCCCAGCATTTT.

V usage is TRBV3-1 (or the pseudogene TRBV3-2) and J usage is TRBJ1-4, with D maybe TRBD1 (6 bases). V was shortened by 3 bases and J by 14 bases, with 10 bases between the two germline ends. CDR3 length equals 11 residues. Germline-derived CDR1 and CDR2 are LGHDT and YNNKEL (reference sequence). The CDR3 DNA is TGTGCCAGCAGCCAGGCAGGGGTTCTGTTTTTT. Encoded protein: CASSQAGVLFF.

In regard to this clone: The junction differs from germline at one of its ends, possibly a read error. The chain has TRBV11-2 and TRBJ2-1; D ambiguous. CDR3 length: 11 residues. Germline-derived CDR1 and CDR2 are SGHAT and FQNNGV. The CDR3 DNA sequence: TGTGCCTGCAGGCGGCTCAATGAGCAGTTCTTC. It translates to CACRRLNEQFF. The variable domain in full, completed from reference TRBV11-2 and TRBJ2-1, reads EAGVAQSPRYKIIEKRQSVAFWCNPISGHATLYWYQQILGQGPKLLIQFQNNGVVDDSQLPKDRFSAERLKGVDSTLKIQPAKLEDSAVYLCACRRLNEQFFGPGTRLTVL.

The chain has TRBV28 and TRBJ1-1, with 7 nucleotides matching TRBD1. This CDR3 comprises 15 residues. V gave up 5 bases and J gave up 2 bases; unmatched junction bases: 8. Germline CDR1 is MDHEN and CDR2 is SYDVKM. This chain's CDR3 is CASSKTGVINTEAFF. For the CDR3, the DNA is TGTGCCAGCAGTAAAACAGGGGTTATAAACACTGAAGCTTTCTTT. The full variable domain, in which reference TRBV28 and TRBJ1-1 provide the parts outside the CDR3, is DVKVTQSSRYLVKRTGEKVFLECVQDMDHENMFWYRQDPGLGLRLIYFSYDVKMKEKGDIPEGYSVSREKKERFSLILESASTNQTSMYLCASSKTGVINTEAFFGQGTRLTVV.

V gene TRBV30 combines with J gene TRBJ2-5; weak D call: TRBD2 (6 bases). V lost 0 bases and J lost 6, with 11 bases in between. CDR3 length: 13 residues. Germline V gene lookup returns CDR1 GTSNPN and CDR2 SVGIG (reference sequence). The CDR3 loop is CAWSVLGGKTQYF. The CDR3 DNA reads as TGTGCCTGGAGTGTACTGGGGGGAAAGACCCAGTACTTC.

The chain uses TRBV7-2 and TRBJ2-5; D might be TRBD2 (5 bases). This CDR3 contains 13 residues. The V gene's germline CDR1 is SGHTA and CDR2 FQGNSA. Between the trimmed V and J ends, which lost 1 base and 4 bases, there was a span of 7 bases. The DNA of the CDR3 is TGTGCCAGCAGCTTAGGAGGGTCAGAGACCCAGTACTTC. Its protein is CASSLGGSETQYF.

The J gene is TRBJ2-7, the V gene TRBV27, with 13 positions matching TRBD2. The CDR3 is made up of 19 amino acids. Trimming at V came to 3 bases and at J to 3 bases, leaving 14 bases not matched to a gene. Looked up from germline, CDR1 is MNHEY and CDR2 is SMNVEV (reference sequence). In nucleotides, the CDR3 is TGTGCCAGCAGTTTCACCGGGACTAGCGGGATGAAAGGGAACTACGAGCAGTACTTC. It translates to CASSFTGTSGMKGNYEQYF.

CDR3 nucleotide sequence: TGTGCCAGCAGCCTCCTCCCGCAACGGGAGAATTCACCCCTCCACTTT. This sequence encodes CASSLLPQRENSPLHF. V is TRBV16 and J is TRBJ1-6; no firm D call. V was cut by 4 bases and J by 7 bases, with 17 bases left in between. The CDR3 is made up of 16 amino acids. Germline CDR1 is KGHSY and CDR2 is FQNENV.

This chain connects TRBV9 to TRBJ1-1, with 7 bases that match TRBD1. Germline CDR1 reads SGDLS; CDR2 reads YYNGEE. The V segment lost 2 bases and the J segment 3 bases; nucleotides outside the gene matches: 10. The CDR3 contains 16 residues. The CDR3 protein is CASSVWDSPMDTEAFF. CDR3 DNA: TGTGCCAGCAGCGTGTGGGACAGTCCGATGGACACTGAAGCTTTCTTT.

The V and J genes are TRBV7-9 and TRBJ1-5; 7 nucleotides align to TRBD1. This CDR3 has 17 residues. Germline-derived CDR1 and CDR2 are SEHNR and FQNEAQ (reference sequence). The V segment lost 2 bases and the J segment 0 bases; nucleotides outside the gene matches: 7. The CDR3 here is CASSLFTGVVSNQPQHF. CDR3 DNA: TGTGCCAGCAGCTTATTTACAGGGGTCGTTAGCAATCAGCCCCAGCATTTT.

This clone was counted once. The V and J genes are TRBV10-2 and TRBJ1-5; D is ambiguous. V was pared by 2 bases and J by 2 bases, with 10 bases between. The germline V gene encodes CDR1 WSHSY and CDR2 SAAADI. The CDR3 has 15 residues. As DNA, the CDR3 is TGCGCCAGCAGTGAGGAACAGCCGCGCAATCAGCCCCAGCATTTT. This gives the protein CASSEEQPRNQPQHF.